This TCR beta chain stems from a study of blood T cells in healthy people across ages. The study's findings and limits: More naive CD4+ cells and higher diversity were found in long-lived than in aged donors.

It was with a sample-barcoded 5' primer and a J-beta primer mix that a second PCR of roughly 7 to 11 cycles was run. TCRdb re-called the 5' RACE reads with MiXCR, one entry per CDR3 protein. The sample lists 550,000 to 700,000 distinct CDR3 sequences; 25% to 30% were seen once. Drawing of peripheral blood yielded 7.5 to 10 milliliters from each donor. The CDR3 totals 17 residues. V gave up 7 bases and J gave up 0 bases, with 21 bases separating them. Per the germline V gene, CDR1 is SGHRS and CDR2 is YFSETQ. On this clonotype: Antigen unknown.

This chain joins TRBV5-1 and TRBJ2-3; a possible D gene is TRBD1 (5 bases). Input material: blood. This clonotype originated in a woman aged 70-85 years in good health. The CDR3 DNA reads as TGCGCCAGCGCGTTGACCCTTCTGGGGCCTAGCACAGATACGCAGTATTTT. Amino acids: CASALTLLGPSTDTQYF.